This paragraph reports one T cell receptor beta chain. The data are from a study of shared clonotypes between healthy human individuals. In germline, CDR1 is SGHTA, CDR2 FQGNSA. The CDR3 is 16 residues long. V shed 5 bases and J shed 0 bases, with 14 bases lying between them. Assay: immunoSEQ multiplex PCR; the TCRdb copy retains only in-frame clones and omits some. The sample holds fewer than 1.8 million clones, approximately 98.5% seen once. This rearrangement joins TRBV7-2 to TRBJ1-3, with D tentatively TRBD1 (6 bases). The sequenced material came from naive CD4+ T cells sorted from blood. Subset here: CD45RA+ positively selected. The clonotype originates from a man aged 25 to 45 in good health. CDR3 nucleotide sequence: TGTGCCAGCAGCCAAGGACAGTCTAACTCTGGAAACACCATATATTTT. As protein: CASSQGQSNSGNTIYF.